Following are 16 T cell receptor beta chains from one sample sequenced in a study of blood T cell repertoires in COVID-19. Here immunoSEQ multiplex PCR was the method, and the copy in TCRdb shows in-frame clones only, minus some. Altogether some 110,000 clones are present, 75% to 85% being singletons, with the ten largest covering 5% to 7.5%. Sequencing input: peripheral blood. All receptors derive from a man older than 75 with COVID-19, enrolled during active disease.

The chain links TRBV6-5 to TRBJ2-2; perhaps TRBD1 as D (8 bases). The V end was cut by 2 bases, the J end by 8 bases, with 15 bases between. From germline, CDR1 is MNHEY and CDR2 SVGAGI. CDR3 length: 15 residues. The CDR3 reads CASSYGGQGGGELFF. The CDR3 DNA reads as TGTGCCAGCAGTTACGGAGGACAGGGAGGGGGGGAGCTGTTTTTT.

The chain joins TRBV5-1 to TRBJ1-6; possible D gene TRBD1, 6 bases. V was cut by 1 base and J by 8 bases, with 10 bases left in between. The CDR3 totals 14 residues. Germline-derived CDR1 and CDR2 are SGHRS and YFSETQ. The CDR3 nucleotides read TGCGCCAGCAGCTTGAAGGGGGACGATTCACCCCTCCACTTT. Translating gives CASSLKGDDSPLHF.

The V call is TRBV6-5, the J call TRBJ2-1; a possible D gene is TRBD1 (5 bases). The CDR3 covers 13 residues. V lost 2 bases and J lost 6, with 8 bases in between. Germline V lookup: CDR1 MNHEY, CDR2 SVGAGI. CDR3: CASSYARGNEQFF. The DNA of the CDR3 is TGTGCCAGCAGTTACGCAAGGGGCAATGAGCAGTTCTTC.

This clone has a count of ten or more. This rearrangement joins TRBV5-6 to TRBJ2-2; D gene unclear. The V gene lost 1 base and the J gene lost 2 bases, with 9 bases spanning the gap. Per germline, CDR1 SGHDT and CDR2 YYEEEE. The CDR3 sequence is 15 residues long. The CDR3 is CASSLWLFNTGELFF. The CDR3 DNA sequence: TGTGCCAGCAGCTTGTGGCTGTTCAACACCGGGGAGCTGTTTTTT.

The CDR3 bases are TGTGCCAGCAGCTTGGATATAACCGGGGAGCTGTTTTTT. Protein: CASSLDITGELFF. The gene calls are TRBV5-4 and TRBJ2-2; D call uncertain. Trimming stripped 0 bases from V and 5 bases from J, with 5 bases between. This CDR3 is built from 13 residues. Germline V gene lookup returns CDR1 SGHNT and CDR2 YYREEE (reference sequence).

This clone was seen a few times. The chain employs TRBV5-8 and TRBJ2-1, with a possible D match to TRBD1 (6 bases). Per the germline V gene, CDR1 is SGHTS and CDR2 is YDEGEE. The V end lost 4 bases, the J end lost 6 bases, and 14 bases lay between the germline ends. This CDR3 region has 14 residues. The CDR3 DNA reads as TGTGCCAGCAGCCCCAGGGGATTAAGCAATGAGCAGTTCTTC. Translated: CASSPRGLSNEQFF.

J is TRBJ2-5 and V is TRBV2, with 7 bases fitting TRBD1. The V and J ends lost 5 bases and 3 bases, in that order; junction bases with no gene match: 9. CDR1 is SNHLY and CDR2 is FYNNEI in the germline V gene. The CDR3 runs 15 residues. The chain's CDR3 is CASSPDRVGEETQYF. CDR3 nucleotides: TGTGCCAGCAGTCCAGACAGGGTTGGGGAAGAGACCCAGTACTTC.

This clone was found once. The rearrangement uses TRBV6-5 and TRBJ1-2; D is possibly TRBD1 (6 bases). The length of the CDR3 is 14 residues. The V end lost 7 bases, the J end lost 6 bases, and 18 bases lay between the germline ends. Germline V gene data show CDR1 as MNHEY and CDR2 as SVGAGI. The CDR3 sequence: CASTPRGGADGYTF. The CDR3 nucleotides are TGTGCCAGCACTCCGAGGGGGGGGGCAGATGGCTACACCTTC.

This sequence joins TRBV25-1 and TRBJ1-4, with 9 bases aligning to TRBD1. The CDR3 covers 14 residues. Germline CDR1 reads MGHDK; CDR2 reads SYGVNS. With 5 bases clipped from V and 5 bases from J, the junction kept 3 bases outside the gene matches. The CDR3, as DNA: TGTGCCAGCAGTCTACAGGGGGCGAATGAAAAACTGTTTTTT. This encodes CASSLQGANEKLFF.

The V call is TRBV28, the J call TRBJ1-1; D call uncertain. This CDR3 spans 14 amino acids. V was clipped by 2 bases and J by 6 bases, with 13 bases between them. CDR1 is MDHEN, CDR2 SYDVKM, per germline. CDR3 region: CASSLPMSASEAFF. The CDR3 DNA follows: TGTGCCAGCAGTTTACCCATGAGTGCCTCTGAAGCTTTCTTT.

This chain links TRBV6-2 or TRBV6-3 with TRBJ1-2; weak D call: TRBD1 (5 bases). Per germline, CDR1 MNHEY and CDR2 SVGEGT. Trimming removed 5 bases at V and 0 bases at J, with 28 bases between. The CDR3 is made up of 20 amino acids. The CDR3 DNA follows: TGTGCCAGCAGTCAAGGGAGGTCTCCGGGACGTCACATTGCTAACTATGGCTACACCTTC. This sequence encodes CASSQGRSPGRHIANYGYTF.

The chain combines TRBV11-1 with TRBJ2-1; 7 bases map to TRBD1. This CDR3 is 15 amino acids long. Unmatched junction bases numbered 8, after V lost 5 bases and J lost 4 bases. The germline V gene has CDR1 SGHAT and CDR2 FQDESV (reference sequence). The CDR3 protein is CASSSTGTDYNEQFF. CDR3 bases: TGTGCCAGCAGCAGTACCGGGACAGATTACAATGAGCAGTTCTTC.

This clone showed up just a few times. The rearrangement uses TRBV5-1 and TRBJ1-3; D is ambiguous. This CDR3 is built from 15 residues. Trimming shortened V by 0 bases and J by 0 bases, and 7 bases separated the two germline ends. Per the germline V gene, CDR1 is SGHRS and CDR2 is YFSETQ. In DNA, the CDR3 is TGCGCCAGCAGCTTGGAACAGAACTCTGGAAACACCATATATTTT. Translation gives CASSLEQNSGNTIYF. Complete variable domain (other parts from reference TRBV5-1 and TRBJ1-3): KAGVTQTPRYLIKTRGQQVTLSCSPISGHRSVSWYQQTPGQGLQFLFEYFSETQRNKGNFPGRFSGRQFSNSRSEMNVSTLELGDSALYLCASSLEQNSGNTIYFGEGSWLTVV.

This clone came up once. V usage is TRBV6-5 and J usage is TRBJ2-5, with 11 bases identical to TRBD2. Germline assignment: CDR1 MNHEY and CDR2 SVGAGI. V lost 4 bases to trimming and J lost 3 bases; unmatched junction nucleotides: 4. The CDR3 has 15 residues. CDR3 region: CASSSPGLAEETQYF. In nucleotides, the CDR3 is TGTGCCAGCAGTTCGCCGGGACTAGCGGAAGAGACCCAGTACTTC.

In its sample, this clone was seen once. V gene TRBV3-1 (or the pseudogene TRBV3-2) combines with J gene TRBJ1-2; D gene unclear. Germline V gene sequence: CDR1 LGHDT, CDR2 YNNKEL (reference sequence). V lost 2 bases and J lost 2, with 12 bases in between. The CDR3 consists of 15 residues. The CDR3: CASSQLTKRNYGYTF. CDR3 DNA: TGTGCCAGCAGCCAACTGACAAAAAGAAACTATGGCTACACCTTC.

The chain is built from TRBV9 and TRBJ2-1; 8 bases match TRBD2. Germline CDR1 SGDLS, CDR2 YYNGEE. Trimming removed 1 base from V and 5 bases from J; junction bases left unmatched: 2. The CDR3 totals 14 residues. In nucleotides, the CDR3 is TGTGCCAGCAGCGTACGAGCGGGGGACAATGAGCAGTTCTTC. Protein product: CASSVRAGDNEQFF.